What follows is one T cell receptor (beta chain) and its context. Germline CDR1 ENHRY, CDR2 SYGVKD. Trimming took 10 bases from V and 2 from J; bases not matched to a gene: 4. The CDR3 consists of 12 residues. Produced via immunoSEQ multiplex PCR; TCRdb's table is partial and in-frame only. The profile covers some 200,000 clones, with 88% appearing a single time and about 1.8% taken by the ten largest. The data stem from a study of blood T cell repertoires in COVID-19. Study-level background: Sample material is recorded as cDNA or gDNA derived from T cells, B-cell-depleted T cells, or PBMCs.

This sequence originates from a man between 70 and 80 years old with acute or convalescent COVID-19. The specimen was peripheral blood. The genes are TRBV10-3 and TRBJ1-1; 7 bases match TRBD1. This CDR3 is CASRQGNTEAFF. The CDR3 coding sequence is TGTGCCAGCCGACAGGGTAACACTGAAGCTTTCTTT.